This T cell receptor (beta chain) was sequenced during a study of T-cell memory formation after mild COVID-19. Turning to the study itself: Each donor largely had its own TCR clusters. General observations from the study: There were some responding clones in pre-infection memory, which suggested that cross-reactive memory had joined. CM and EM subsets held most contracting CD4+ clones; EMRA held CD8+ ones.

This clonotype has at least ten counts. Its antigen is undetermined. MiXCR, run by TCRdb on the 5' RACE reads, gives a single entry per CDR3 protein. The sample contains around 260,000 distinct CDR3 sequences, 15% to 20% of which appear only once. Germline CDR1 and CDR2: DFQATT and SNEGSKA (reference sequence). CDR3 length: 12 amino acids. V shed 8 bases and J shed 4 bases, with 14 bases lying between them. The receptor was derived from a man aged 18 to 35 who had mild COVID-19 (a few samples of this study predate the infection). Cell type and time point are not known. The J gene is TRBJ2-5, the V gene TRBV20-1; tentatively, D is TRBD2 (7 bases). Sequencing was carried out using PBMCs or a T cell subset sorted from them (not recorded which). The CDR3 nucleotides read TGCAGTCCCAAAGGGGGGGGAGAGACCCAGTACTTC. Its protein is CSPKGGGETQYF.